These T cell receptor beta chains were read from a single sample in a study of shared clonotypes between healthy human individuals. Libraries were prepared by immunoSEQ multiplex PCR; TCRdb keeps only in-frame clonotypes and omits some of them. Here the sample spans 1 million to 1.3 million clones, more than 75% being singletons. Material for sequencing was memory CD4+ T cells from PBMCs. These receptor sequences come from a man between 18 and 29 years old in good health. Some clones in this sample may be carry-over from other donors' samples. Each CDR3 is given with its conserved first and last residue. D genes are given only for firm matches. Where a row states a size, it is once, few, many or the class of an expanded clone; other rows omit it.

clone_size d_call j_call v_call cdr3_aa cdr3_nt
NA TRBD2 TRBJ2-3 TRBV6-1 CASSVQREVTDTQYF TGTGCCAGCAGTGTACAGCGGGAGGTTACAGATACGCAGTATTTT
NA TRBD1 TRBJ2-1 TRBV28 CASSSPGRDSYNEQFF TGTGCCAGCAGTTCCCCCGGCAGGGACAGCTACAATGAGCAGTTCTTC
NA NA TRBJ2-5 TRBV7-3 CASSLSGQAGQETQYF TGTGCCAGCAGCTTAAGTGGGCAGGCAGGACAAGAGACCCAGTACTTC
NA NA TRBJ2-2 TRBV30 CAWSDFVLNTGELFF TGTGCCTGGAGTGATTTTGTACTAAACACCGGGGAGCTGTTTTTT
NA TRBD1 TRBJ2-7 TRBV10-3 CATSGQGGYEQYF TGTGCCACTTCGGGACAGGGTGGCTACGAGCAGTACTTC
once NA TRBJ2-2 TRBV7-3 CASSVRDTGELFF TGTGCCAGCAGCGTCCGGGACACCGGGGAGCTGTTTTTT
NA TRBD1 TRBJ2-7 TRBV6-5 CAISESTGTYEQYF TGTGCCATCAGTGAGTCGACAGGGACCTACGAGCAGTACTTC
few TRBD2 TRBJ2-5 TRBV5-4 CASSLPSGTETQYF TGTGCCAGCAGCTTGCCTAGCGGTACTGAGACCCAGTACTTC
NA NA TRBJ2-1 TRBV7-9 CASSLDGEQFF TGTGCCAGCAGCTTGGATGGTGAGCAGTTCTTC
NA NA TRBJ1-2 TRBV30 CAWSTRGGGGYTF TGTGCCTGGAGCACGCGGGGGGGAGGTGGCTACACCTTC
NA TRBD2 TRBJ2-1 TRBV29-1 CSVEGLAAPSYNEQFF TGCAGCGTTGAGGGGCTAGCGGCCCCCTCCTACAATGAGCAGTTCTTC
NA NA TRBJ2-6 TRBV7-3 CASSLTGSAGANVLTF TGTGCCAGCAGCTTAACTGGAAGCGCTGGGGCCAACGTCCTGACTTTC
NA TRBD1 TRBJ2-5 TRBV25-1 CASIPPRQGQETQYF TGTGCCAGCATTCCACCCCGACAGGGGCAAGAGACCCAGTACTTC
few NA TRBJ1-4 TRBV28 CASGNINEKLFF TGTGCCAGCGGCAACATAAATGAAAAACTGTTTTTT
NA TRBD2 TRBJ2-3 TRBV5-1 CASSPRLAGEGDTQYF TGCGCCAGCAGCCCGCGACTAGCGGGAGAGGGAGATACGCAGTATTTT
NA NA TRBJ2-7 TRBV9 CASSGASSEQYF TGTGCCAGCAGCGGAGCTAGCTCCGAGCAGTACTTC
NA TRBD2 TRBJ2-1 TRBV9 CASSVGLAFSNEQFF TGTGCCAGCAGCGTAGGACTAGCCTTCTCAAATGAGCAGTTCTTC
NA NA TRBJ2-3 TRBV7-9 CASSPTNIRGSDTQYF TGTGCCAGCAGCCCGACCAATATAAGAGGGTCAGATACGCAGTATTTT
NA TRBD1 TRBJ1-2 TRBV6-1 CASSVTGTGGTF TGTGCCAGCAGTGTCACCGGGACAGGGGGCACCTTC
NA NA TRBJ2-5 TRBV7-2 CASSLVGETQYF TGTGCCAGCAGCTTAGTCGGAGAGACCCAGTACTTC
NA NA TRBJ2-7 TRBV5-1 CASTVTGATHEQYF TGCGCCAGCACGGTCACGGGAGCGACCCACGAGCAGTACTTC
few NA TRBJ1-1 TRBV5-5 CASSLTGRMNTEAFF TGTGCCAGCAGCTTGACGGGGCGCATGAACACTGAAGCTTTCTTT
NA NA TRBJ2-2 TRBV11-3 CASSLDTGRFTSSGTGELFF TGTGCCAGCAGCTTAGATACAGGGCGTTTCACGAGTTCGGGCACCGGGGAGCTGTTTTTT